What follows are 30 T cell receptor beta chains derived from one specimen sequenced in a study of blood T cell repertoires in COVID-19. TCRdb's table, derived via immunoSEQ multiplex PCR, lists solely in-frame clones and lacks some. The top ten clones hold 2.5% to 4% of a sample with around 370,000 clones, roughly 89% of them seen once. The sample comprised peripheral blood. These receptors came from a woman aged 18-35 years who had recovered from COVID-19.

The V gene is TRBV25-1, the J gene TRBJ1-1; D perhaps matches TRBD1 (5 bases). With 6 bases removed from V and 3 bases from J, the gap between germline ends came to 14 bases. The length of the CDR3 is 14 residues. The germline V gene has CDR1 MGHDK and CDR2 SYGVNS. DNA for the CDR3: TGTGCCAGCAGGGAAACAGGTTTTGACACTGAAGCTTTCTTT. Its protein is CASRETGFDTEAFF.

The chain uses TRBV11-3 and TRBJ2-1; TRBD2 might be the D (6 bases). This CDR3 region has 14 residues. V was clipped by 5 bases and J by 4 bases, with 12 bases between them. Germline loops: CDR1 SGHNT, CDR2 YENEEA. The CDR3 loop is CASSVLRGYNEQFF. The CDR3 DNA follows: TGTGCCAGCAGCGTCTTGCGGGGATACAATGAGCAGTTCTTC.

The genes are TRBV7-2 and TRBJ1-1; D is possibly TRBD1 (5 bases). The length of the CDR3 is 14 residues. Trimming took 5 bases from V and 5 from J, leaving 15 bases between them. CDR1 and CDR2 (germline): SGHTA, FQGNSA. This chain's CDR3 is CASSQRLGGTEAFF. The CDR3, as DNA: TGTGCCAGCAGCCAACGCCTGGGGGGAACTGAAGCTTTCTTT.

The chain is built from TRBV18 and TRBJ1-3; 9 bases map to TRBD1. The germline gives CDR1 KGHSH, CDR2 LQKENI. This CDR3 has 16 residues. The ends lost 2 bases at V and 3 bases at J; junction bases unmatched: 5. CDR3 amino acids: CASSPGTGTRGNTIYF. The CDR3 coding sequence is TGTGCCAGCTCACCAGGGACAGGGACTCGTGGAAACACCATATATTTT.

This clone has a single count. V and J are TRBV9 and TRBJ1-5, with 10 bases matching TRBD1. The CDR3 is made up of 14 amino acids. V shed 7 bases and J 10 bases; nucleotides not matched to a gene: 11. Germline V lookup: CDR1 SGDLS, CDR2 YYNGEE. CDR3 in amino acids: CASDRGDRGSPQHF. CDR3 nucleotide sequence: TGTGCCAGCGACCGGGGGGACAGGGGAAGTCCCCAGCATTTT.

J is TRBJ1-2 and V is TRBV11-3; 8 bases fit TRBD1. Germline V CDR1 and CDR2: SGHNT, YENEEA. The J segment lost 1 base and the V segment lost 3 bases, leaving 1 base of the junction unmatched. This CDR3 comprises 14 residues. In DNA, the CDR3 is TGTGCCAGCAGCTTCAGGGGGCTTAACTATGGCTACACCTTC. This sequence encodes CASSFRGLNYGYTF.

V and J are TRBV6-5 and TRBJ2-1; TRBD2 matches 9 bases. This CDR3 region has 13 residues. V shed 6 bases and J 12 bases; nucleotides not matched to a gene: 9. The germline gives CDR1 MNHEY, CDR2 SVGAGI. The CDR3 protein is CASRQGTSRVQFF. Here the CDR3 DNA reads TGTGCCAGCAGGCAAGGGACTAGCAGGGTGCAGTTCTTC.

V and J are TRBV15 and TRBJ1-5; a possible D gene is TRBD1 (5 bases). This CDR3 has 12 residues. Germline values: CDR1 LNHNV, CDR2 YYDKDF (reference sequence). The V end lost 5 bases, the J end lost 7 bases, and 9 bases lay between the germline ends. CDR3 nucleotide sequence: TGTGCCACCAGCTGGGGGGGACAGCCCCAGCATTTT. Residues: CATSWGGQPQHF.

This clone was seen only once. V and J are TRBV19 and TRBJ2-2, with 8 bases identical to TRBD2. CDR1 LNHDA and CDR2 SQIVND come from the germline V gene (reference sequence). The junction had 4 bases not matched to a gene; V was cut back by 6 bases and J by 1 base. This CDR3 contains 15 residues. The CDR3 spells CASSGRARNTGELFF. The CDR3 nucleotides read TGTGCCAGTAGCGGGAGGGCCCGGAACACCGGGGAGCTGTTTTTT.

J is TRBJ2-3 and V is TRBV5-4, with a possible D match to TRBD1 (5 bases). Germline loops: CDR1 SGHNT, CDR2 YYREEE (reference sequence). Deletions cut 3 bases from V and 7 bases from J, with 12 bases between. The CDR3 consists of 13 residues. DNA of the CDR3: TGTGCCAGCAGCTCGACAGCTTCCAATACGCAGTATTTT. The encoded protein is CASSSTASNTQYF. The variable domain in full, completed from reference TRBV5-4 and TRBJ2-3, reads ETGVTQSPTHLIKTRGQQVTLRCSSQSGHNTVSWYQQALGQGPQFIFQYYREEENGRGNFPPRFSGLQFPNYSSELNVNALELDDSALYLCASSSTASNTQYFGPGTRLTVL.

This clone has only one observation. The chain links TRBV29-1 to TRBJ1-2; 8 bases fit TRBD1. The germline V gene encodes CDR1 SQVTM and CDR2 ANQGSEA. Trimming took 6 bases from V and 7 from J; bases not matched to a gene: 7. The CDR3 spans 12 residues. The CDR3 nucleotides are TGCAGCGTCCAGGGGGCTGGAGCTGGCTACACCTTC. As protein: CSVQGAGAGYTF.

This clone was recorded once. The chain links TRBV5-1 to TRBJ1-1, with D unresolved. CDR3 length: 12 amino acids. Trimming removed 5 bases from V and 4 bases from J, with 9 bases in between. CDR1 SGHRS and CDR2 YFSETQ come from the germline V gene. CDR3 loop: CASSSSGTEAFF. CDR3 DNA: TGCGCCAGCAGTAGTTCGGGCACTGAAGCTTTCTTT. Filled out from reference TRBV5-1 and TRBJ1-1, the complete variable domain reads KAGVTQTPRYLIKTRGQQVTLSCSPISGHRSVSWYQQTPGQGLQFLFEYFSETQRNKGNFPGRFSGRQFSNSRSEMNVSTLELGDSALYLCASSSSGTEAFFGQGTRLTVV.

The gene calls are TRBV5-1 and TRBJ2-1; TRBD2 agrees at 7 bases. Losses at the gene ends were 1 base for V and 4 bases for J; bases not matched to a gene: 11. The germline V gene encodes CDR1 SGHRS and CDR2 YFSETQ. The CDR3 is 17 residues long. CDR3 residues: CASSLREAGYSYNEQFF. The CDR3 region has the DNA TGCGCCAGCAGCTTGAGGGAAGCGGGATACTCTTACAATGAGCAGTTCTTC.

The genes are TRBV30 and TRBJ2-3; 10 positions match TRBD2. This CDR3 region has 14 residues. Losses at the gene ends were 5 bases for V and 0 bases for J; bases not matched to a gene: 2. Germline V gene sequence: CDR1 GTSNPN, CDR2 SVGIG (reference sequence). Written as DNA, the CDR3 is TGTGCCTGGGCGGGACTAGCGAGCACAGATACGCAGTATTTT. Translating gives CAWAGLASTDTQYF.

The CDR3, as DNA: TGTGCCAGCAGCGTAGGTATAGGGGCAGGGTCGTCCAGGGGCTACACCTTC. Amino acid sequence: CASSVGIGAGSSRGYTF. The chain employs TRBV9 and TRBJ1-2, with D possibly matching TRBD1 (5 bases). Germline CDR1 and CDR2: SGDLS and YYNGEE. The CDR3 runs 17 residues. Trimming stripped 0 bases from V and 8 bases from J, with 23 bases between.

The J gene is TRBJ1-2, the V gene TRBV9, with 7 bases aligning to TRBD1. CDR3 size: 15 residues. CDR1 is SGDLS, CDR2 YYNGEE, per germline. Trimming cost V 3 bases and J 6 bases; bases outside gene matches: 11. CDR3 sequence: CASSAHIQGSDGYTF. The CDR3 coding sequence is TGTGCCAGCAGCGCTCATATACAGGGGTCGGATGGCTACACCTTC.

This sequence joins TRBV5-1 and TRBJ2-5; 12 bases fit TRBD2. CDR1 SGHRS and CDR2 YFSETQ come from the germline V gene. The V and J ends lost 7 bases and 0 bases, in that order; junction bases with no gene match: 4. There are 15 residues in the CDR3. CDR3 in amino acids: CASGRTSGNQETQYF. In DNA, the CDR3 is TGCGCCAGCGGCCGGACTAGCGGGAACCAAGAGACCCAGTACTTC.

The chain couples TRBV11-3 to TRBJ1-4; 7 bases are shared with TRBD1. Germline loops: CDR1 SGHNT, CDR2 YENEEA. Trimming at V came to 5 bases and at J to 4 bases, leaving 4 bases not matched to a gene. The CDR3 consists of 14 residues. CDR3 sequence: CASSPGQFNEKLFF. In DNA, the CDR3 is TGTGCCAGCAGCCCGGGACAGTTTAATGAAAAACTGTTTTTT.

The chain recombines TRBV6-1 with TRBJ2-2; TRBD1 agrees at 8 bases. This CDR3 is built from 16 residues. The trim removed 4 bases at V and 4 bases at J, leaving 8 bases unmatched. The germline V gene encodes CDR1 MNHNS and CDR2 SASEGT. CDR3 sequence (DNA): TGTGCCAGCAGTGTCGACAGGGGAATCGGCACCGGGGAGCTGTTTTTT. Translated, it gives CASSVDRGIGTGELFF.

The chain uses TRBV6-2 or TRBV6-3 and TRBJ1-4, with 7 bases fitting TRBD1. CDR3 length: 16 residues. V was clipped by 0 bases and J by 8 bases; unmatched bases: 9. CDR1 MNHEY and CDR2 SVGEGT come from the germline V gene. The CDR3: CASSYSTQRQGEKLFF. The DNA for the CDR3 is TGTGCCAGCAGTTACTCGACTCAGCGACAGGGCGAAAAACTGTTTTTT.

V and J are TRBV6-2 or TRBV6-3 and TRBJ2-5, with a possible D match to TRBD1 (5 bases). Germline V gene data show CDR1 as MNHEY and CDR2 as SVGEGT. This CDR3 is built from 11 residues. V shed 5 bases and J shed 9 bases, with 10 bases lying between them. CDR3 in DNA: TGTGCCAGCAGTCAGGGCGAGGCCCAGTACTTC. Translating it yields CASSQGEAQYF.

This rearrangement joins TRBV11-2 to TRBJ2-3, with a weak D call TRBD2 (5 bases). This CDR3 is 13 amino acids long. CDR1 is SGHAT, CDR2 FQNNGV, per germline. Trimming took off 5 bases at V and 0 bases at J, with 6 bases between the two ends. CDR3 protein: CASSPGSTDTQYF. The DNA of the CDR3 is TGTGCCAGCAGCCCGGGGAGCACAGATACGCAGTATTTT.

The genes are TRBV10-1 and TRBJ1-1, with 7 nucleotides matching TRBD1. Germline V gives CDR1 WNHNN, CDR2 SYGVQD (reference sequence). The trim removed 3 bases at V and 3 bases at J, leaving 7 bases unmatched. There are 15 residues in the CDR3. CDR3 bases: TGCGCCAGCAGTGAAGAAGGGGGCGCGGACACTGAAGCTTTCTTT. This encodes CASSEEGGADTEAFF.

The chain employs TRBV7-2 and TRBJ2-1; 7 nucleotides agree with TRBD2. Germline V gives CDR1 SGHTA, CDR2 FQGNSA. This CDR3 is 13 amino acids long. With V trimmed by 4 bases and J by 7 bases, 4 bases remained unmatched. CDR3: CASSSRRENEQFF. CDR3 sequence (DNA): TGTGCCAGCAGCTCGCGGCGGGAGAATGAGCAGTTCTTC.

J is TRBJ2-1 and V is TRBV11-3; D remains unclear. This CDR3 region has 17 residues. V lost 0 bases, J lost 0 bases, and 12 bases lay in between. Germline V lookup: CDR1 SGHNT, CDR2 YENEEA. The CDR3 reads CASSLDQASSSYNEQFF. CDR3 bases: TGTGCCAGCAGCTTAGATCAGGCTTCCAGCTCCTACAATGAGCAGTTCTTC.

This chain uses TRBV29-1 with TRBJ1-5, with D possibly matching TRBD1 (5 bases). There are 12 residues in the CDR3. Trimming stripped 5 bases from V and 6 bases from J, with 11 bases between. Germline V gives CDR1 SQVTM, CDR2 ANQGSEA. The CDR3 loop reads CSVSQGSQPQHF. The CDR3 coding sequence is TGCAGCGTTAGTCAGGGTTCTCAGCCCCAGCATTTT. The complete variable domain, with remaining parts taken from reference TRBV29-1 and TRBJ1-5, reads SAVISQKPSRDICQRGTSLTIQCQVDSQVTMMFWYRQQPGQSLTLIATANQGSEATYESGFVIDKFPISRPNLTFSTLTVSNMSPEDSSIYLCSVSQGSQPQHFGDGTRLSIL.

This clone came up a few times. The rearrangement links TRBV5-6 to TRBJ1-2, with 10 positions matching TRBD1. The germline V gene encodes CDR1 SGHDT and CDR2 YYEEEE. J lost 6 bases, V lost 3 bases, and 5 bases had no gene match. The CDR3 has 14 amino acids. Written as DNA, the CDR3 is TGTGCCAGCAGCTGGCGGACAGGGGGGGATGGCTACACCTTC. Translation gives CASSWRTGGDGYTF.

V and J are TRBV29-1 and TRBJ1-2; D possibly corresponds to TRBD1 (5 bases). The CDR3 spans 13 residues. Trimming took off 3 bases at V and 8 bases at J, with 16 bases between the two ends. The germline gives CDR1 SQVTM, CDR2 ANQGSEA. The CDR3 DNA sequence: TGCAGCGTTGACCAGACGGGGGGATCGGGCTACACCTTC. Its protein is CSVDQTGGSGYTF.

This chain uses TRBV5-1 with TRBJ2-7; TRBD2 might be the D (7 bases). CDR3 length equals 14 residues. Germline CDR1 reads SGHRS; CDR2 reads YFSETQ. Trimming took off 0 bases at V and 8 bases at J, with 15 bases between the two ends. This CDR3 is CASSLAGGDAQQYV. CDR3 sequence (DNA): TGCGCCAGCAGCTTGGCGGGGGGCGATGCCCAGCAGTACGTC.

V is TRBV19 and J is TRBJ2-1; 7 bases fit TRBD1. CDR1 and CDR2 (germline): LNHDA, SQIVND (reference sequence). J gave up 5 bases and V 6 bases, and 10 bases lay outside the gene matches. CDR3 length: 15 amino acids. The DNA of the CDR3 is TGTGCCAGTAGAAAGGACAGGCGCTTTGACAATGAGCAGTTCTTC. This translates into CASRKDRRFDNEQFF.